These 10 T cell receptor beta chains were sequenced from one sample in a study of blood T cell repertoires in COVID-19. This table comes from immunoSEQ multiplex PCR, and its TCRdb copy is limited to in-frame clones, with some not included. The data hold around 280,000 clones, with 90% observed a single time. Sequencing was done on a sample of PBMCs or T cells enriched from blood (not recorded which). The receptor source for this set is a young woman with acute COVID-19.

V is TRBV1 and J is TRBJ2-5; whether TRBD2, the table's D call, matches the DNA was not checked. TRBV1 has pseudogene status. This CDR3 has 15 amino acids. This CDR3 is CTSSQGLAGEETQYF. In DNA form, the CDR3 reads TGCACCAGCAGCCAAGGACTAGCGGGAGAAGAGACCCAGTACTTC.

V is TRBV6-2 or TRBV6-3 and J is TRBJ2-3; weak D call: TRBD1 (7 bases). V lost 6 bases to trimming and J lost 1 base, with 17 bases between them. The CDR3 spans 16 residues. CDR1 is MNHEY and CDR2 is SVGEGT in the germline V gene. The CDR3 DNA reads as TGTGCCAGCAGCCAACTAGCCGGGACAGGCACAGATACGCAGTATTTT. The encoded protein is CASSQLAGTGTDTQYF.

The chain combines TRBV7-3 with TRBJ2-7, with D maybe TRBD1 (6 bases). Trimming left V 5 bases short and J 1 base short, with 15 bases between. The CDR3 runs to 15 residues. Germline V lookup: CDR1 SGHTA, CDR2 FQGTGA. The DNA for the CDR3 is TGTGCCAGCAGCAGAGGGGACAACCCTTCCTACGAGCAGTACTTC. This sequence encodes CASSRGDNPSYEQYF. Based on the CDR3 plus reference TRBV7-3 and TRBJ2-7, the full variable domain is GAGVSQTPSNKVTEKGKYVELRCDPISGHTALYWYRQSLGQGPEFLIYFQGTGAADDSGLPNDRFFAVRPEGSVSTLKIQRTERGDSAVYLCASSRGDNPSYEQYFGPGTRLTVT.

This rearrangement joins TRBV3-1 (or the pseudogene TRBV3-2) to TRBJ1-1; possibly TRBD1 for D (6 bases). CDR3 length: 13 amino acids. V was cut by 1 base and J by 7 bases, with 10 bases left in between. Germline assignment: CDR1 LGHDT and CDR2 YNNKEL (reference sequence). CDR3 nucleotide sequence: TGTGCCAGCAGCCAAGGGGACATTTATGAAGCTTTCTTT. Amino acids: CASSQGDIYEAFF.

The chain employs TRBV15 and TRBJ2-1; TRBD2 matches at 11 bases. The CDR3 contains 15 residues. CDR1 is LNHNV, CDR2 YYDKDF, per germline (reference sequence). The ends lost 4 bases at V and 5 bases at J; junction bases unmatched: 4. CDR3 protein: CATSTLAGGNNEQFF. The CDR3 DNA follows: TGTGCCACCAGCACTTTAGCGGGAGGGAACAATGAGCAGTTCTTC. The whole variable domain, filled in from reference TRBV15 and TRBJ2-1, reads DAMVIQNPRYQVTQFGKPVTLSCSQTLNHNVMYWYQQKSSQAPKLLFHYYDKDFNNEADTPDNFQSRRPNTSFCFLDIRSPGLGDTAMYLCATSTLAGGNNEQFFGPGTRLTVL.

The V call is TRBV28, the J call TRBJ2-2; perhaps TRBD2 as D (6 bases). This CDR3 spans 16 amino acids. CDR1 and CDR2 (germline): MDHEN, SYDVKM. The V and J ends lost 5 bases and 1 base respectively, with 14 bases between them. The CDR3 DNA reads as TGTGCCAGCAGTCAAACCGGGGGATGGAACACCGGGGAGCTGTTTTTT. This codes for CASSQTGGWNTGELFF.

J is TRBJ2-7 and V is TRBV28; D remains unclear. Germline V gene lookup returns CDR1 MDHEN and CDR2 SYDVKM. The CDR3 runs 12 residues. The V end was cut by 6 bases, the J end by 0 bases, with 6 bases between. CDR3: CASRESSYEQYF. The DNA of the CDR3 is TGTGCCAGCAGGGAGAGCTCCTACGAGCAGTACTTC.

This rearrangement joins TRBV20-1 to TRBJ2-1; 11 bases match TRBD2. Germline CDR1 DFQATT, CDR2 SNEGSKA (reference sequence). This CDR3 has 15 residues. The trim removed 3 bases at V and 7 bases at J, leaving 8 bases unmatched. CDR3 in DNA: TGCAGTGCTAGTAAGGTAGCGGGAGGGGTAAATGAGCAGTTCTTC. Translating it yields CSASKVAGGVNEQFF.

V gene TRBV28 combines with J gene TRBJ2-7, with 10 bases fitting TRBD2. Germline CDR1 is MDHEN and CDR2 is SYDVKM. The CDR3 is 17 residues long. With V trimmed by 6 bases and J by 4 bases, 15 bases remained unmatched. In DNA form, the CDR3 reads TGTGCCAGCAGCGCAGCTAGCGGGAGCGGATACGGATACGAGCAGTACTTC. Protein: CASSAASGSGYGYEQYF. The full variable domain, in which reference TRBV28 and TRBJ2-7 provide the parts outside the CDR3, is DVKVTQSSRYLVKRTGEKVFLECVQDMDHENMFWYRQDPGLGLRLIYFSYDVKMKEKGDIPEGYSVSREKKERFSLILESASTNQTSMYLCASSAASGSGYGYEQYFGPGTRLTVT.

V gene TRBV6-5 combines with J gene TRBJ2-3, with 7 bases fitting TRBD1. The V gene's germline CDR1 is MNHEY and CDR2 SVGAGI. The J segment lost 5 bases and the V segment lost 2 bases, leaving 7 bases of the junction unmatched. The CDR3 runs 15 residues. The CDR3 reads CASSYGTVHGDTQYF. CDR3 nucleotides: TGTGCCAGCAGTTACGGGACAGTTCATGGAGATACGCAGTATTTT.